The 13 T cell receptor beta chains in this list originate from one sample, sequenced in a study of response to subunit inactivated influenza vaccine. MiXCR was run by TCRdb on the RT-PCR reads, yielding one entry per CDR3 protein. This table holds approximately 160,000 distinct CDR3 sequences, about 10% found once. Source: CD8+ T cells sorted from PBMCs, taken about 23 months after vaccination. The receptors were sampled from a man in his fifties or sixties who received an inactivated influenza vaccine.

This clonotype was picked up a small number of times. The chain combines TRBV4-2 with TRBJ2-7; 10 bases agree with TRBD1. Germline CDR1 and CDR2: LGHNA and YNFKEQ. The CDR3 covers 14 residues. V gave up 2 bases and J gave up 5 bases; unmatched junction bases: 3. In DNA form, the CDR3 reads TGTGCCAGCAGCCAATCCGGGACAGGGGACGAGCAGTACTTC. Translation: CASSQSGTGDEQYF.

This clonotype was found many times. V is TRBV4-1 and J is TRBJ2-1; D gene uncertain. The CDR3 length is 14 residues. The V gene lost 5 bases and the J gene lost 0 bases, with 8 bases spanning the gap. Germline CDR1 and CDR2: MGHRA and YSYEKL. This CDR3 reads CASSLSFSYNEQFF. CDR3 coding DNA: TGCGCCAGCAGCTTAAGCTTCTCCTACAATGAGCAGTTCTTC.

This clonotype came up a few times. J is TRBJ2-7 and V is TRBV14; no clear D. The CDR3 contains 13 residues. Germline-derived CDR1 and CDR2 are SGHDN and FVKESK. Trimming left V 1 base short and J 7 bases short, with 11 bases between. In DNA, the CDR3 is TGTGCCAGCAGCCAAGGCAGACCGGGTGAGCAGTACTTC. Encoded protein: CASSQGRPGEQYF.

The chain joins TRBV6-1 to TRBJ2-4; the D gene is possibly TRBD1 (6 bases). Germline assignment: CDR1 MNHNS and CDR2 SASEGT. There are 16 residues in the CDR3. Trimming pared 8 bases from V and 1 base from J, leaving 18 bases between. CDR3 in amino acids: CASSLTGIDAKNIQYF. The DNA of the CDR3 is TGTGCCAGCTCCCTTACAGGGATTGACGCCAAAAACATTCAGTACTTC.

This clonotype was counted ten times or more. The V gene is TRBV12-3 or TRBV12-4, the J gene TRBJ2-7, with D perhaps TRBD1 (5 bases). V was shortened by 8 bases and J by 3 bases, with 11 bases between the two germline ends. The CDR3 is made up of 12 amino acids. In DNA, the CDR3 is TGTGCCAGCGGAAGACAGAACTACGAGCAGTACTTC. This sequence encodes CASGRQNYEQYF.

The chain employs TRBV12-3 or TRBV12-4 and TRBJ1-5; unclear D gene. The CDR3 runs to 13 residues. Trimming cost V 8 bases and J 4 bases, with 12 bases left between them. CDR3 sequence (DNA): TGTGCCAGCGGTTGGGGTGGAAATCAGCCCCAGCATTTT. Residues: CASGWGGNQPQHF.

The chain couples TRBV6-2 or TRBV6-3 to TRBJ2-5; D not resolved. Per germline, CDR1 MNHEY and CDR2 SVGEGT. V lost 2 bases to trimming and J lost 2 bases, with 18 bases between them. The CDR3 extends over 17 amino acids. The CDR3 loop reads CASSYGIEAYQQETQYF. For the CDR3, the DNA is TGTGCCAGCAGTTACGGTATCGAGGCCTACCAGCAAGAGACCCAGTACTTC.

The gene calls are TRBV29-1 and TRBJ2-2; 7 bases align to TRBD1. This CDR3 region has 12 residues. In germline, CDR1 is SQVTM, CDR2 ANQGSEA. V shed 5 bases and J 8 bases; nucleotides not matched to a gene: 5. For the CDR3, the DNA is TGCAGCGTTCGACAGGGTAAAGGGGAGCTGTTTTTT. It is translated as CSVRQGKGELFF.

This clonotype has more than one count but fewer than ten. The V and J genes are TRBV7-9 and TRBJ2-7, with TRBD2 identical over 7 bases. This CDR3 contains 17 residues. The germline V gene encodes CDR1 SEHNR and CDR2 FQNEAQ (reference sequence). J was trimmed by 4 bases and V by 3 bases; bases with no gene match: 15. The CDR3 sequence is CASSFASGELKWYEQYF. The CDR3 nucleotides read TGTGCCAGCAGCTTCGCTAGCGGCGAACTTAAGTGGTACGAGCAGTACTTC.

This clonotype occurred many times. The CDR3: CASEPVGEQFF. For the CDR3, the DNA is TGTGCCAGCGAGCCTGTCGGTGAGCAGTTCTTC. This chain links TRBV7-9 with TRBJ2-1; no clear D. This CDR3 region has 11 residues. V was cut by 8 bases and J by 9 bases, with 11 bases left in between. The germline CDR1 and CDR2 sequences are SEHNR and FQNEAQ (reference sequence).

This clonotype was seen repeatedly, ten times or more. The V gene is TRBV28, the J gene TRBJ2-1; no firm D call. This CDR3 spans 15 amino acids. The germline gives CDR1 MDHEN, CDR2 SYDVKM. V was clipped by 1 base and J by 0 bases, with 7 bases between them. This CDR3 is CASSLYRGSYNEQFF. The CDR3 nucleotides read TGTGCCAGCAGTTTATACAGAGGCTCCTACAATGAGCAGTTCTTC.

The V and J genes are TRBV20-1 and TRBJ2-7; 9 nucleotides line up with TRBD1. CDR3 length: 14 amino acids. Germline V gene lookup returns CDR1 DFQATT and CDR2 SNEGSKA (reference sequence). The V and J ends lost 6 bases and 0 bases, in that order; junction bases with no gene match: 6. The DNA for the CDR3 is TGCAGTGCGAATGACAGGGGGAGCTCCTACGAGCAGTACTTC. Translated: CSANDRGSSYEQYF.

The chain employs TRBV5-1 and TRBJ1-2; D is perhaps TRBD1 (6 bases). This CDR3 region has 14 residues. In germline, CDR1 is SGHRS, CDR2 YFSETQ. Trimming left V 5 bases short and J 3 bases short, with 14 bases between. The DNA of the CDR3 is TGCGCCAGCAGTAGACAGGCACGGGACTATGGCTACACCTTC. Translating gives CASSRQARDYGYTF.